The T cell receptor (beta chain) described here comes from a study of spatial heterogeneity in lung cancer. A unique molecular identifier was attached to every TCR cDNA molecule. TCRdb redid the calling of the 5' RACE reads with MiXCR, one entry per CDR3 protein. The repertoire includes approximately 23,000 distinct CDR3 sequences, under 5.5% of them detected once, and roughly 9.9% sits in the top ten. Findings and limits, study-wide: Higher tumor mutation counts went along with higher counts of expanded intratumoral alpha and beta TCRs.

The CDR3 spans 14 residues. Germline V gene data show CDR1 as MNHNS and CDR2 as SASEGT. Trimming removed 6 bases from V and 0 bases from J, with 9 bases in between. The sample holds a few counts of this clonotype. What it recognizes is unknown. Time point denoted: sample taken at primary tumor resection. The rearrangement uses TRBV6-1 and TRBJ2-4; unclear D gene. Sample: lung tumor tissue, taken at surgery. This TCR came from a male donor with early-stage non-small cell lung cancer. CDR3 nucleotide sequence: TGTGCCAGCAGAGGCATTCTAGCCAAAAACATTCAGTACTTC. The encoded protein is CASRGILAKNIQYF.